This entry features one T cell receptor beta chain sequence. The antigen remains undetermined. The record originates from a study of T cell responses to AZD1222 COVID-19 vaccine. Study results and caveats: Nearly half of unique spike-specific TCRs reportedly avoided B.1.351 and B.1.1.7 mutated regions.

V dropped 2 bases and J dropped 2; count of bases not matched to a gene: 3. The CDR3 loop spans 16 amino acids. Germline CDR1 reads MNHEY; CDR2 reads SVGAGI. Profiled with immunoSEQ multiplex PCR; TCRdb holds only in-frame clones, not every one. In the table there are 170,000 or so clones, approximately 90% of which are singletons. The sequenced sample was peripheral blood, obtained on day 0 of AZD1222 vaccination. V is TRBV6-5 and J is TRBJ2-1, with 10 bases fitting TRBD2. This TCR was recovered from an adult in good health. The CDR3 sequence: CASSYRTSGTYNEQFF. CDR3 in DNA: TGTGCCAGCAGTTACCGGACTAGCGGAACCTACAATGAGCAGTTCTTC.